This entry describes one T cell receptor beta chain. Antigen specificity is unknown. The V and J ends lost 5 bases and 4 bases, in that order; junction bases with no gene match: 4. This CDR3 contains 14 residues. In germline, CDR1 is MNHEY, CDR2 SMNVEV (reference sequence). The sample originates from a study of cytomegalovirus exposure and HLA in healthy donors. Study results and limitations: It was found in a later analysis that first-cohort TCR clusters tended to co-occur in the 130 or so validation repertoires. Most TCRs appeared rarely, but some public TCRs recurred in many donors. Confirmation was obtained in vitro that a few CMV-associated chains are specific for CMV antigens.

Clones were sequenced by immunoSEQ multiplex PCR, and TCRdb holds only the in-frame ones, with some missing. This sample yields about 110,000 clones, of which nearly 97% are seen a single time; roughly 0.66% belongs to the top ten. The V gene is TRBV27, the J gene TRBJ1-5; 8 positions agree with TRBD1. What was sequenced was PBMCs. The receptor comes from a woman between 18 and 29 years old in good health and CMV-seronegative. CDR3 sequence: CASSTGGSNQPQHF. The DNA of the CDR3 is TGTGCCAGCAGTACAGGGGGTTCGAATCAGCCCCAGCATTTT.